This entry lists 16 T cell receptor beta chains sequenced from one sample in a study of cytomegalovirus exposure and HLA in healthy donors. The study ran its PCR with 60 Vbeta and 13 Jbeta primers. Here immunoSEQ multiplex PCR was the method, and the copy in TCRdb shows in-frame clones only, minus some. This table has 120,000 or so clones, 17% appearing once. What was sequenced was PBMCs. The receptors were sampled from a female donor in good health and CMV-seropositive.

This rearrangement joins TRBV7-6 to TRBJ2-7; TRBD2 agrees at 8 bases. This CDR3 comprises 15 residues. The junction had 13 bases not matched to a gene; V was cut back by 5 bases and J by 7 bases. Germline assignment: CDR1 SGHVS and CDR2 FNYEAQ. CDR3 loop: CASSIGGSGVGEQYF. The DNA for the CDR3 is TGTGCCAGCAGCATAGGGGGTAGCGGGGTCGGGGAGCAGTACTTC.

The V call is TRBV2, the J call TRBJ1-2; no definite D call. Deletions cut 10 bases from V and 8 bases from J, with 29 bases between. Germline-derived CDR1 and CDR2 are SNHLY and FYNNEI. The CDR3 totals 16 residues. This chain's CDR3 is CAIETPGKGSAGGYTF. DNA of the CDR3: TGTGCCATCGAGACCCCCGGGAAGGGATCGGCGGGAGGCTACACCTTC. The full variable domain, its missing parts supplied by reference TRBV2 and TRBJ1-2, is EPEVTQTPSHQVTQMGQEVILRCVPISNHLYFYWYRQILGQKVEFLVSFYNNEISEKSEIFDDQFSVERPDGSNFTLKIRSTKLEDSAMYFCAIETPGKGSAGGYTFGSGTRLTVV.

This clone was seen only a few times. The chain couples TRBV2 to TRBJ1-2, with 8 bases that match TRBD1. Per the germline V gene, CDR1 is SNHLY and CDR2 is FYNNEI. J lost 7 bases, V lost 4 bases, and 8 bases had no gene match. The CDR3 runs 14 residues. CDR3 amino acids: CASSVRQGRPGYTF. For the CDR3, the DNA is TGTGCCAGCAGTGTCCGACAGGGGAGGCCTGGCTACACCTTC.

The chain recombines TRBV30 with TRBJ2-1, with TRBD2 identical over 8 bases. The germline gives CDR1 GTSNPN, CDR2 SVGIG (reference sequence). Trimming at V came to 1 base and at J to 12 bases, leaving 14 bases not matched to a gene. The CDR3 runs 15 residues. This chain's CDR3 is CAWSGGLVRPSGQFF. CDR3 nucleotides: TGTGCCTGGAGTGGGGGACTAGTTCGCCCCTCGGGGCAGTTCTTC.

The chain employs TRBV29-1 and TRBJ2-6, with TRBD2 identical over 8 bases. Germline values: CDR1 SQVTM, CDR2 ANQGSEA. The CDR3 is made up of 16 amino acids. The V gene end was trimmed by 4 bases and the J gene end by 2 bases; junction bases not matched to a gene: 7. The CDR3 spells CSVGGRGEAGANVLTF. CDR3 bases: TGCAGCGTTGGGGGGCGGGGGGAAGCTGGGGCCAACGTCCTGACTTTC.

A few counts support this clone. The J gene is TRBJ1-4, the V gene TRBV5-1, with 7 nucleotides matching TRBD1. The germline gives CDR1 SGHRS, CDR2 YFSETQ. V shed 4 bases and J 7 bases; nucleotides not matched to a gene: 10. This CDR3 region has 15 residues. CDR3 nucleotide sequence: TGCGCCAGCAGCCTACTGACAGGGAGTAGTGAAAAACTGTTTTTT. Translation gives CASSLLTGSSEKLFF.

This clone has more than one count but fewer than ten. The CDR3 is CASSLVAGVYTGELFF. CDR3 in DNA: TGCGCCAGCAGCTTGGTGGCGGGAGTTTACACCGGGGAGCTGTTTTTT. The genes are TRBV5-1 and TRBJ2-2; 7 positions agree with TRBD2. V shed 0 bases and J 3 bases; nucleotides not matched to a gene: 5. This CDR3 is 16 amino acids long. Germline V gene data show CDR1 as SGHRS and CDR2 as YFSETQ.

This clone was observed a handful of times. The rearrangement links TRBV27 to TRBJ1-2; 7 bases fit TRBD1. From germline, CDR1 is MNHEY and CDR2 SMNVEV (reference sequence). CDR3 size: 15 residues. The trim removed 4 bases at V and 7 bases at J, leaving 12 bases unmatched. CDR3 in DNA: TGTGCCAGCAGTTCAAGGACAGGAGAATCGCGTGGCTACACCTTC. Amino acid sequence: CASSSRTGESRGYTF.

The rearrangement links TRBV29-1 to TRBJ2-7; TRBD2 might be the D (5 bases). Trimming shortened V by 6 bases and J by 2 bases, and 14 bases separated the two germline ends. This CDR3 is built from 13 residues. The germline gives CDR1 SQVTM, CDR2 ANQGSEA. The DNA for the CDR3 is TGCAGCGTGCACCTGACTACGACCTACGAGCAGTACTTC. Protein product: CSVHLTTTYEQYF.

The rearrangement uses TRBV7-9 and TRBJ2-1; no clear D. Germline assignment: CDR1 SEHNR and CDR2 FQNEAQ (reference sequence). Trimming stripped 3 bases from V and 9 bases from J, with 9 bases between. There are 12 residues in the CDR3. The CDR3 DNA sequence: TGTGCCAGCAGCTTGTTTGGGCGTGAGCAGTTCTTC. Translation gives CASSLFGREQFF.

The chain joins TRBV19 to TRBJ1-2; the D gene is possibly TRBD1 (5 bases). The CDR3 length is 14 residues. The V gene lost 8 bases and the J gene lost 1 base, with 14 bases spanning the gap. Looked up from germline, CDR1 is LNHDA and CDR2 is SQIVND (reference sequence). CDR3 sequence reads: CASSPNRNNYGYTF. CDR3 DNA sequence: TGTGCCAGTTCCCCAAACAGGAATAACTATGGCTACACCTTC.

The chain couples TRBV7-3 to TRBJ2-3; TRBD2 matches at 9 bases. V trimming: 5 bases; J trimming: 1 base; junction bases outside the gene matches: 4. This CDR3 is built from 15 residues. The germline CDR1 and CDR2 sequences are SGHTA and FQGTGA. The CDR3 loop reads CASSRLADGTDTQYF. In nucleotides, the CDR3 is TGTGCCAGCAGCCGACTAGCGGACGGCACAGATACGCAGTATTTT.

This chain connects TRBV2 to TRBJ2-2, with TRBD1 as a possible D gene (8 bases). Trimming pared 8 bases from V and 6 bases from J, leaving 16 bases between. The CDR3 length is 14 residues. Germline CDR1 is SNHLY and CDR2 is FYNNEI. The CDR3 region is CASRQQGGAGELFF. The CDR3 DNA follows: TGTGCCAGCCGCCAACAGGGGGGGGCCGGGGAGCTGTTTTTT.

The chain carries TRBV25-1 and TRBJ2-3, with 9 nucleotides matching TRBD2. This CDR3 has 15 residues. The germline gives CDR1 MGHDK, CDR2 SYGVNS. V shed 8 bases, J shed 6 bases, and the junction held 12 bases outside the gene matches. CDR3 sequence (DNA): TGTGCCAGCTCGCTCTGGGGACTAGCTGGGGATACGCAGTATTTT. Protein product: CASSLWGLAGDTQYF. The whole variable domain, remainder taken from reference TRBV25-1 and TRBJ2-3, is EADIYQTPRYLVIGTGKKITLECSQTMGHDKMYWYQQDPGMELHLIHYSYGVNSTEKGDLSSESTVSRIRTEHFPLTLESARPSHTSQYLCASSLWGLAGDTQYFGPGTRLTVL.

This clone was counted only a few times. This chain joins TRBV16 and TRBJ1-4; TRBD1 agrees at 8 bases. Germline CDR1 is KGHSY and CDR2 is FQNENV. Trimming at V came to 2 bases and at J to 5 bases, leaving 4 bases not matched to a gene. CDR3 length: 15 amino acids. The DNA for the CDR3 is TGTGCCAGCAGCCAAAGACAGGGGATCAATGAAAAACTGTTTTTT. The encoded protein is CASSQRQGINEKLFF. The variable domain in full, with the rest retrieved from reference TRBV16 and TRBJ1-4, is GEEVAQTPKHLVRGEGQKAKLYCAPIKGHSYVFWYQQVLKNEFKFLISFQNENVFDETGMPKERFSAKCLPNSPCSLEIQATKLEDSAVYFCASSQRQGINEKLFFGSGTQLSVL.

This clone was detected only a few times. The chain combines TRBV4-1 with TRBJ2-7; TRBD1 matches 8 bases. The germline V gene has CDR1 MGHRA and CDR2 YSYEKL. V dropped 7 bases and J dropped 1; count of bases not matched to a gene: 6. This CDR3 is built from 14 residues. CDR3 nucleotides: TGCGCCAGCACCCCAAGGACAGGGTCCTACGAGCAGTACTTC. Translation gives CASTPRTGSYEQYF.